The present entry profiles one TCR beta chain with its context. What it recognizes is unknown. TRB rearrangements were amplified by touch-down multiplex PCR with mixed TRB-A/B primers. TCRdb re-called the multiplex PCR reads and shows each CDR3 protein once, DNA omitted. There are fewer than 8,500 distinct CDR3 sequences in the sample, with 9.5% to 10% held by the top ten. TRB amplification used approximately 250 ng of peripheral blood genomic DNA. The record originates from a study of T cell clusters in autoimmune cytopenias. As for the study in general: Healthy control donors averaged about 50 years of age, with a median of roughly 60 years.

Study-level results: The T cell clusters came from computational analysis alone and lack functional validation.

The CDR3 sequence is 12 residues long. CDR1 and CDR2 from the germline V gene are LNHDA and SQIVND (reference sequence). The same specimen was also included in a second study, on T cell repertoires in aging, cancer and after chemotherapy. This second report adds: Loss of evenness, beyond lost richness, contributed to age-related TCR diversity decline in cancer patients.

Sequenced: peripheral blood. This sequence originates from a human donor in good health. The V and J genes are TRBV19 and TRBJ1-5. This chain's CDR3 is CASSMGNQPQHF.